A single sample gave rise to the 20 T cell receptor beta chains below, sequenced in a study of cytomegalovirus exposure and HLA in healthy donors. Both 60 Vbeta primers and 13 Jbeta primers went into the PCR. Assay used: immunoSEQ multiplex PCR; TCRdb lists only in-frame clones, some missing. Of 59,000 or so clones detected, 65% to 90% appear once; the ten largest clones hold approximately 12%. Material for sequencing was PBMCs. These receptors originate from a female donor in good health and CMV-seronegative.

The J gene is TRBJ1-1, the V gene TRBV2, with 9 bases identical to TRBD1. The CDR3 contains 14 residues. Trimming took 6 bases from V and 4 from J; bases not matched to a gene: 6. Germline-derived CDR1 and CDR2 are SNHLY and FYNNEI. The CDR3 region is CASRPGTGFTEAFF. Written as DNA, the CDR3 is TGTGCCAGCAGGCCCGGGACAGGGTTCACTGAAGCTTTCTTT.

This chain connects TRBV2 to TRBJ1-1; a possible D gene is TRBD1 (6 bases). The CDR3 is 15 amino acids. Germline CDR1 reads SNHLY; CDR2 reads FYNNEI. Trimming removed 6 bases from V and 0 bases from J, with 14 bases in between. The CDR3 DNA follows: TGTGCCAGCAGATTTGACAGGAGCATGAACACTGAAGCTTTCTTT. Its protein is CASRFDRSMNTEAFF.

This chain joins TRBV6-5 and TRBJ2-6; 7 nucleotides agree with TRBD1. Trimming removed 8 bases from V and 4 bases from J; junction bases left unmatched: 5. The CDR3 runs to 14 residues. CDR1 and CDR2 (germline): MNHEY, SVGAGI. CDR3 amino acids: CASRTGVGANVLTF. CDR3 DNA sequence: TGTGCCAGCCGTACAGGGGTCGGGGCCAACGTCCTGACTTTC.

In this sample, this clone turned up once. V and J are TRBV7-9 and TRBJ2-2; 11 bases fit TRBD1. CDR1 and CDR2 (germline): SEHNR, FQNEAQ (reference sequence). This CDR3 comprises 16 residues. The V and J ends lost 7 bases and 6 bases, in that order; junction bases with no gene match: 10. The CDR3 region is CASIKDRGLKAGELFF. The CDR3 bases are TGTGCCAGCATCAAGGACAGGGGGCTTAAAGCCGGGGAGCTGTTTTTT.

The chain links TRBV2 to TRBJ2-7; TRBD2 might be the D (6 bases). V shed 6 bases and J shed 3 bases, with 18 bases lying between them. Germline V gene data show CDR1 as SNHLY and CDR2 as FYNNEI. This CDR3 spans 15 amino acids. The CDR3 DNA is TGTGCCAGCAGGTGGGTGGAGGGCGGGAACTACGAGCAGTACTTC. Protein product: CASRWVEGGNYEQYF.

This chain links TRBV2 with TRBJ1-2; tentative D call: TRBD1 (6 bases). The V end lost 5 bases, the J end lost 4 bases, and 14 bases lay between the germline ends. CDR3 length equals 14 residues. Germline V lookup: CDR1 SNHLY, CDR2 FYNNEI. CDR3 nucleotides: TGTGCCAGCAGTCCGGACAGCCTAATCTATGGCTACACCTTC. The encoded protein is CASSPDSLIYGYTF.

This chain uses TRBV19 with TRBJ1-6; D is undetermined. Trimming pared 8 bases from V and 4 bases from J, leaving 12 bases between. Germline V gives CDR1 LNHDA, CDR2 SQIVND (reference sequence). The CDR3 loop spans 14 amino acids. The CDR3 coding sequence is TGTGCCAGTCAAGGACTGGGGTATAATTCACCCCTCCACTTT. As protein: CASQGLGYNSPLHF.

The V call is TRBV10-1, the J call TRBJ2-5; D unresolved. Trimming left V 3 bases short and J 1 base short, with 12 bases between. The CDR3 is 15 amino acids. CDR1 is WNHNN and CDR2 is SYGVQD in the germline V gene (reference sequence). The CDR3 coding sequence is TGCGCCAGCAGTGAACGTGTGGCCAGCCAAGAGACCCAGTACTTC. Translation: CASSERVASQETQYF.

J is TRBJ2-1 and V is TRBV27, with 8 bases lining up with TRBD1. This CDR3 has 17 amino acids. Germline-derived CDR1 and CDR2 are MNHEY and SMNVEV (reference sequence). V dropped 4 bases and J dropped 2; count of bases not matched to a gene: 10. DNA of the CDR3: TGTGCCAGCAGTTCGTCCAGGGGGCTGGGGACCTACAATGAGCAGTTCTTC. Translated, it gives CASSSSRGLGTYNEQFF.

A few counts support this clone. The chain joins TRBV28 to TRBJ1-5, with a weak D call TRBD1 (6 bases). The length of the CDR3 is 13 residues. Trimming removed 5 bases from V and 7 bases from J, with 12 bases in between. Germline V gene sequence: CDR1 MDHEN, CDR2 SYDVKM. DNA of the CDR3: TGTGCCAGCAGTGGACAGCCCCGGCAGCCCCAGCATTTT. Translation: CASSGQPRQPQHF. The variable domain in full, completed from reference TRBV28 and TRBJ1-5, reads DVKVTQSSRYLVKRTGEKVFLECVQDMDHENMFWYRQDPGLGLRLIYFSYDVKMKEKGDIPEGYSVSREKKERFSLILESASTNQTSMYLCASSGQPRQPQHFGDGTRLSIL.

About this clone: This same CDR3 is encoded by further DNA sequences in the sample. The chain recombines TRBV28 with TRBJ1-4; D is unresolved. V dropped 3 bases and J dropped 8 bases, with 4 bases sitting between them. Germline V gene lookup returns CDR1 MDHEN and CDR2 SYDVKM. The CDR3 totals 11 residues. The CDR3 DNA reads TGTGCCAGCAGTTTGCGAGAAAAACTGTTTTTT. Translation gives CASSLREKLFF. The full variable domain, in which reference TRBV28 and TRBJ1-4 provide the parts outside the CDR3, is DVKVTQSSRYLVKRTGEKVFLECVQDMDHENMFWYRQDPGLGLRLIYFSYDVKMKEKGDIPEGYSVSREKKERFSLILESASTNQTSMYLCASSLREKLFFGSGTQLSVL.

CDR3 coding DNA: TGTGCCAGCAGCTTACAGGGGAACACTGAAGCTTTCTTT. This translates into CASSLQGNTEAFF. This rearrangement joins TRBV7-3 to TRBJ1-1, with a tentative D call TRBD1 (5 bases). V was clipped by 2 bases and J by 1 base, with 5 bases between them. The CDR3 is made up of 13 amino acids. The V gene's germline CDR1 is SGHTA and CDR2 FQGTGA.

The chain has TRBV27 and TRBJ2-7, with 8 bases fitting TRBD2. Germline trimming cut 4 bases from V and 6 bases from J; bases unmatched to any gene: 8. Germline V gene lookup returns CDR1 MNHEY and CDR2 SMNVEV (reference sequence). There are 14 residues in the CDR3. In DNA, the CDR3 is TGTGCCAGCAGTTCACCGGGACTAGGTGCCGAGCAGTACTTC. It translates to CASSSPGLGAEQYF.

The CDR3 DNA sequence: TGTGCCAGTAGTGCCTTAGACAGACCCTACGAGCAGTACTTC. Protein sequence: CASSALDRPYEQYF. The chain links TRBV19 to TRBJ2-7; tentatively, D is TRBD1 (5 bases). V was cut by 5 bases and J by 2 bases, with 13 bases left in between. The CDR3 length is 14 residues. Germline V gene data show CDR1 as LNHDA and CDR2 as SQIVND (reference sequence).

The V call is TRBV10-3, the J call TRBJ2-1; D is unresolved. This CDR3 has 16 residues. CDR1 and CDR2 (germline): ENHRY, SYGVKD. V lost 6 bases and J lost 1, with 16 bases in between. The CDR3 nucleotides are TGTGCCATCAGCACCCAGGCTCTTGGATCCTACAATGAGCAGTTCTTC. It is translated as CAISTQALGSYNEQFF.

The sample holds one count of this clone. The chain recombines TRBV4-3 with TRBJ1-5, with a possible D match to TRBD1 (5 bases). CDR3 length: 19 amino acids. Germline CDR1 is LGHNA and CDR2 is YSLEER. Trimming took 1 base from V and 2 from J, leaving 21 bases between them. This CDR3 is CASSQGWGKGGRGNQPQHF. In DNA, the CDR3 is TGCGCCAGCAGCCAAGGATGGGGCAAGGGAGGAAGGGGCAATCAGCCCCAGCATTTT.

This chain uses TRBV28 with TRBJ2-1; the match to TRBD2 covers 9 bases. Unmatched junction bases numbered 13, after V lost 6 bases and J lost 7 bases. The germline gives CDR1 MDHEN, CDR2 SYDVKM. This CDR3 has 16 residues. Here the CDR3 DNA reads TGTGCCAGCAGGGATGTTGGGCTAGCGGGAAATAATGAGCAGTTCTTC. Amino acid sequence: CASRDVGLAGNNEQFF.

This clone was recorded once. The chain uses TRBV19 and TRBJ1-4; the D gene is possibly TRBD1 (5 bases). CDR3 size: 17 residues. V was pared by 7 bases and J by 2 bases, with 20 bases between. Germline lookup yields CDR1 LNHDA and CDR2 SQIVND (reference sequence). CDR3 loop: CASNPTSSRATNEKLFF. The CDR3 region has the DNA TGTGCCAGTAACCCAACAAGTTCCAGGGCGACTAATGAAAAACTGTTTTTT.

V and J are TRBV19 and TRBJ2-4; possibly TRBD2 for D (6 bases). The CDR3 covers 15 residues. Trimming took 1 base from V and 1 from J, leaving 8 bases between them. In germline, CDR1 is LNHDA, CDR2 SQIVND (reference sequence). The CDR3 here is CASSIGGRAKNIQYF. The CDR3 DNA is TGTGCCAGTAGTATAGGGGGGAGGGCCAAAAACATTCAGTACTTC.

A single count supports this clone. The chain uses TRBV28 and TRBJ2-3, with TRBD1 as a possible D gene (6 bases). The ends were cut back, 5 bases at V and 4 bases at J, with 13 bases in the middle. This CDR3 has 14 amino acids. The germline V gene has CDR1 MDHEN and CDR2 SYDVKM. In DNA, the CDR3 is TGTGCCAGCAGTCAGATGAGACAGGCAGATACGCAGTATTTT. Translating gives CASSQMRQADTQYF. Variable domain in full (rest from reference TRBV28 and TRBJ2-3): DVKVTQSSRYLVKRTGEKVFLECVQDMDHENMFWYRQDPGLGLRLIYFSYDVKMKEKGDIPEGYSVSREKKERFSLILESASTNQTSMYLCASSQMRQADTQYFGPGTRLTVL.